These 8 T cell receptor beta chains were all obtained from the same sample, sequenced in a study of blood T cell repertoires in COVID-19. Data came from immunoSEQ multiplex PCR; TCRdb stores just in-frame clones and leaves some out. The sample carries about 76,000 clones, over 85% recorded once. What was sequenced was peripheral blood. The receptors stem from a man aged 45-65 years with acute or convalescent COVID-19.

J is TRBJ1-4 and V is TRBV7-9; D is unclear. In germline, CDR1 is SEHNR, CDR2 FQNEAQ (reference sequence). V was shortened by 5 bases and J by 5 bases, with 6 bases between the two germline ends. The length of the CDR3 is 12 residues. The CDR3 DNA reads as TGTGCCAGCAGCCGGAGGAATGAAAAACTGTTTTTT. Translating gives CASSRRNEKLFF.

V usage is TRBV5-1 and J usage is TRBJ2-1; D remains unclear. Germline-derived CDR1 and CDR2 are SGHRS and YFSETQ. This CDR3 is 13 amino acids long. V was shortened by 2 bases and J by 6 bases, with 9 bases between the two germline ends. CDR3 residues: CASSFVFSNEQFF. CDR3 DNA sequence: TGCGCCAGCAGCTTTGTTTTCTCCAATGAGCAGTTCTTC.

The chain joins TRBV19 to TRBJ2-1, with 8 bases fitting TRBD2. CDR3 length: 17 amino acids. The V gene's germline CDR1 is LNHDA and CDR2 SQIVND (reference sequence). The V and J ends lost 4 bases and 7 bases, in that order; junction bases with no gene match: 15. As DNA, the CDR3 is TGTGCCAGTAGTACCGGAGGAGGCGGGGGGACTTTGAATGAGCAGTTCTTC. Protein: CASSTGGGGGTLNEQFF.

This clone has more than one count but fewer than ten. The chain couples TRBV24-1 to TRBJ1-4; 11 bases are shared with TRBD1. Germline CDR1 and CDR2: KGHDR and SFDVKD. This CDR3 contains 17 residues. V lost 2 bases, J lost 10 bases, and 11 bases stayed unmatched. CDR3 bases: TGTGCCACCAGTGATTCAACGGACAGGGGGCGGAAACGAAAACTGTTTTTT. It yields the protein CATSDSTDRGRKRKLFF.

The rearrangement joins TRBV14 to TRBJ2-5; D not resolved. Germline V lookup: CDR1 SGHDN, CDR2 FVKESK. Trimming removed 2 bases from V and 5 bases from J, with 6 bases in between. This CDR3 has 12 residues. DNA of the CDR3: TGTGCCAGCAGCCAAAATGGCGAGACCCAGTACTTC. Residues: CASSQNGETQYF.

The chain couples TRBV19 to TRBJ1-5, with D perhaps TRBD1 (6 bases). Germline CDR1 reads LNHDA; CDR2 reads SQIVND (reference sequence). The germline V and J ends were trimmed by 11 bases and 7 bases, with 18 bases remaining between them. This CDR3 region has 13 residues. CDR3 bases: TGTGCCGGGAGTCCAGGGACACGGCAGCCCCAGCATTTT. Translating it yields CAGSPGTRQPQHF.

In DNA form, the CDR3 reads TGCGCCAGCAGGGCTCGGGTAGCGGGAGCGAGCGAGCAGTACTTC. Translation gives CASRARVAGASEQYF. The chain recombines TRBV10-2 with TRBJ2-7; TRBD2 aligns across 9 bases. V was clipped by 6 bases and J by 6 bases; unmatched bases: 12. The V gene's germline CDR1 is WSHSY and CDR2 SAAADI. This CDR3 region has 15 residues.

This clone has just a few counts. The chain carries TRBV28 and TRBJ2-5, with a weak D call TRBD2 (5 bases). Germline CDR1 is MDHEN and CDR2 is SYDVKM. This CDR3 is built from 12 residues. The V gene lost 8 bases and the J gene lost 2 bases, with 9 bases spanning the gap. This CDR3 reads CASAGLQETQYF. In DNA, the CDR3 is TGTGCCAGCGCGGGTTTACAAGAGACCCAGTACTTC.